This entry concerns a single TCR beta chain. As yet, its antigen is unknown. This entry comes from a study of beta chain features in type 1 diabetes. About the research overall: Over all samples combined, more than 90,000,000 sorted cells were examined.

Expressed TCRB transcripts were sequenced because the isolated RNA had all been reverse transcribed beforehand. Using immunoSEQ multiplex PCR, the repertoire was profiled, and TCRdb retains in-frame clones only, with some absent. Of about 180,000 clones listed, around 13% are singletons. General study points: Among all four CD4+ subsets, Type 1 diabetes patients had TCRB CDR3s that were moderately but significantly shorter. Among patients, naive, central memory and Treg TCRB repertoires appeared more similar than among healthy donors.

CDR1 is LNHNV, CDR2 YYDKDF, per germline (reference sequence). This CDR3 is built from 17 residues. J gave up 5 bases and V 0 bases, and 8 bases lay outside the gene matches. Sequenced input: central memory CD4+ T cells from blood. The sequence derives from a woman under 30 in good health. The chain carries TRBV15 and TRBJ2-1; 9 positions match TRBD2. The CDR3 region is CATSRDFLTSGNNEQFF. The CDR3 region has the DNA TGTGCCACCAGCAGAGATTTCCTGACTAGCGGAAACAATGAGCAGTTCTTC.